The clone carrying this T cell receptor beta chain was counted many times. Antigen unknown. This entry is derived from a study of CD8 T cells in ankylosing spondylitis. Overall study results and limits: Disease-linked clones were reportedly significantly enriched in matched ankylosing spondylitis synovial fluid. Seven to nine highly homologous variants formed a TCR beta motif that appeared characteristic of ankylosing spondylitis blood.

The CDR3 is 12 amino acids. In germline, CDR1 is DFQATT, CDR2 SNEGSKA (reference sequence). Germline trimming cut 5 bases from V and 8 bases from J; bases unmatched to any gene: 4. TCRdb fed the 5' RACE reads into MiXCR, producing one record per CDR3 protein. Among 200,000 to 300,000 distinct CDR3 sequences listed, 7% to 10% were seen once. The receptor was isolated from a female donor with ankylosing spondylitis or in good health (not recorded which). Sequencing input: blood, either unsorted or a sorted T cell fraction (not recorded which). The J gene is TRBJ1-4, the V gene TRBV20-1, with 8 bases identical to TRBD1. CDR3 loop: CSAPDREEKLFF. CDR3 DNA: TGCAGTGCTCCGGACAGGGAAGAAAAACTGTTTTTT.